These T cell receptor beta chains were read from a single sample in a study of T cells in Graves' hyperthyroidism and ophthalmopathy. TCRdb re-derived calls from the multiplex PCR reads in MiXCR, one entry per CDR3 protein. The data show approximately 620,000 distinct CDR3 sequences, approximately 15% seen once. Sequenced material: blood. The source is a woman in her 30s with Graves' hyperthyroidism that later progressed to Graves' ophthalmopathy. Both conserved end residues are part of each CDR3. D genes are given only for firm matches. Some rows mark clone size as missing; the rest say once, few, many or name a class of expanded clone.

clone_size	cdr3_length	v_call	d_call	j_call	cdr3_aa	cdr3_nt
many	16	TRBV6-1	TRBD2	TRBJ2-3	CASAGAGAGDTDTQYF	TGTGCCAGCGCCGGCGCAGGAGCGGGGGACACAGATACGCAGTATTTT
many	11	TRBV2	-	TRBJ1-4	CASKGQEKLFF	TGTGCCAGCAAGGGGCAGGAAAAACTGTTTTTT
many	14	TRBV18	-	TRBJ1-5	CASSLSETNQPQHF	TGTGCCAGCTCACTTTCAGAGACTAATCAGCCCCAGCATTTT
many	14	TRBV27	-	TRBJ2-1	CASYGSGTYNEQFF	TGTGCCAGTTACGGTAGCGGAACGTACAATGAGCAGTTCTTC
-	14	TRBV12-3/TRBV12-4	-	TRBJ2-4	CASREGGGSGIQYF	TGTGCCAGCAGAGAAGGGGGCGGGAGTGGCATTCAGTACTTC
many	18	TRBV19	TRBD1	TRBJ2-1	CASTSTGAYSHSYNEQFF	TGTGCCAGTACATCGACAGGGGCCTACTCCCACTCCTACAATGAGCAGTTCTTC
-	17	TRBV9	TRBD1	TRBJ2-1	CASSVNAWGQGYNEQFF	TGTGCCAGCAGCGTAAATGCTTGGGGACAGGGGTACAATGAGCAGTTCTTC
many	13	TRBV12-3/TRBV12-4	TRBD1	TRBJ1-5	CASSQQGNQPQHF	TGTGCCAGCAGCCAACAGGGGAATCAGCCCCAGCATTTT
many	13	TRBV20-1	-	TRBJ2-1	CSASGYSYNEQFF	TGCAGTGCTAGCGGTTACTCCTACAATGAGCAGTTCTTC
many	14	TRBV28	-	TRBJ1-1	CASRPLQGNTEAFF	TGTGCCAGCAGACCATTACAGGGGAACACTGAAGCTTTCTTT
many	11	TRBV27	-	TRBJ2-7	CATDLTYEQYF	TGTGCCACGGACCTTACCTACGAGCAGTACTTC
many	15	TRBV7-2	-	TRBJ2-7	CASSLDHSSAGEQYF	TGTGCCAGCAGCTTAGACCATAGCTCCGCCGGCGAGCAGTACTTC
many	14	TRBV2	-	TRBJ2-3	CAILAPKLTDTQYF	TGTGCCATACTAGCTCCCAAGCTCACAGATACGCAGTATTTT
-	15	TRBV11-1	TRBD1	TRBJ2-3	CASSPRDPGTDMQYF	TGTGCCAGTAGCCCTCGTGATCCCGGGACAGATATGCAGTATTTT
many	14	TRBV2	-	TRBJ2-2	CASMITRGTGELFF	TGTGCCAGCATGATTACACGAGGCACCGGGGAGCTGTTTTTT
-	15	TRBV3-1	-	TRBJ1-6	CASSTTYGRNSPLHF	TGTGCCAGCAGCACGACGTACGGCCGGAATTCACCCCTCCACTTT
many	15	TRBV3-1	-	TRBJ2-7	CASSQDRQVTGEQYF	TGTGCCAGCAGCCAAGATAGACAGGTAACAGGGGAGCAGTACTTC
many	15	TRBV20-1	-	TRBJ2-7	CSARDEAIITYEQYF	TGCAGTGCTAGAGATGAGGCAATCATTACCTACGAGCAGTACTTC
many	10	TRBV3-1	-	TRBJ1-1	CASQGNEAFF	TGTGCCAGCCAGGGGAATGAAGCTTTCTTT
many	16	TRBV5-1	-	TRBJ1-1	CASSLTGSMVNTEAFF	TGCGCCAGCAGCCTGACCGGGTCGATGGTGAACACTGAAGCTTTCTTT
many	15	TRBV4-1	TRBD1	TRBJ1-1	CASSLAGTARTEAFF	TGCGCCAGCAGCCTAGCCGGGACAGCGAGGACTGAAGCTTTCTTT
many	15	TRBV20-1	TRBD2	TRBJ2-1	CSAYRWEGLNNEQFF	TGCAGTGCTTATCGCTGGGAGGGACTCAACAATGAGCAGTTCTTC
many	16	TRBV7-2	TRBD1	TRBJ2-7	CASSLGAGGTGYEQYF	TGTGCCAGCAGCTTAGGTGCAGGGGGCACGGGCTACGAGCAGTACTTC
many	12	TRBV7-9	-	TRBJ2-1	CASSLIPNEQFF	TGCGCCAGCAGCTTAATCCCCAATGAGCAGTTCTTC
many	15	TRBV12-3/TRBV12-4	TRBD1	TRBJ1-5	CASRPTGVLNQPQHF	TGTGCCAGCAGGCCCACAGGGGTGCTCAATCAGCCCCAGCATTTT
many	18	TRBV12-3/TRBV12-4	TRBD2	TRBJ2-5	CASSLSTSGRARRETQYF	TGTGCCAGCAGCCTATCGACTAGCGGGAGGGCCCGCCGGGAGACCCAGTACTTC
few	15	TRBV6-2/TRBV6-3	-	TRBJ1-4	CASSYRGATNEKLFF	TGTGCCAGCAGTTACCGAGGAGCAACTAATGAAAAACTGTTTTTT
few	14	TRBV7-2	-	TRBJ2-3	CASSSVLGTDTQYF	TGTGCCAGCAGCTCGGTACTGGGCACAGATACGCAGTATTTT